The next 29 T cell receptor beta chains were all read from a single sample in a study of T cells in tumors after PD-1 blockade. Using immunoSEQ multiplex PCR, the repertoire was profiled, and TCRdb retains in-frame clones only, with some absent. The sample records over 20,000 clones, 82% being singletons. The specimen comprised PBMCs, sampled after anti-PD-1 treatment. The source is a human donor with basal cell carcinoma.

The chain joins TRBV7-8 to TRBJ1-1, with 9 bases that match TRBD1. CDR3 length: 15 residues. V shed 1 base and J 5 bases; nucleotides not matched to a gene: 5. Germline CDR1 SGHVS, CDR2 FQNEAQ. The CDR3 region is CASSLGDDRGTEAFF. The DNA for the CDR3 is TGTGCCAGCAGCTTAGGGGACGACAGGGGGACTGAAGCTTTCTTT.

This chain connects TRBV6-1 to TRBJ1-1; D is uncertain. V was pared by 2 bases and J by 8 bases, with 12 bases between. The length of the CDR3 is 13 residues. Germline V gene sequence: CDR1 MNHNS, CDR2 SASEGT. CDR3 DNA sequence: TGTGCCAGCAGTGAATTGGGGTTCGGGGAAGCTTTCTTT. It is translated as CASSELGFGEAFF.

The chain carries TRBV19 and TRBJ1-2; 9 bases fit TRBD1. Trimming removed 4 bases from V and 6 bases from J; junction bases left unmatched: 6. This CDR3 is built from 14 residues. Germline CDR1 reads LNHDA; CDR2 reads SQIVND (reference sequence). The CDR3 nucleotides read TGTGCCAGTAGTAACGGACAGGGGAGCAATGGCTACACCTTC. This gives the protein CASSNGQGSNGYTF.

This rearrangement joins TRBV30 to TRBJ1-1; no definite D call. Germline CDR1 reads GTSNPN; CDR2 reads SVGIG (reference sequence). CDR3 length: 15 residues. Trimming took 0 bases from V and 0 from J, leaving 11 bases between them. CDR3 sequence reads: CAWSVWGAMNTEAFF. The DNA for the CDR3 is TGTGCCTGGAGTGTTTGGGGTGCGATGAACACTGAAGCTTTCTTT.

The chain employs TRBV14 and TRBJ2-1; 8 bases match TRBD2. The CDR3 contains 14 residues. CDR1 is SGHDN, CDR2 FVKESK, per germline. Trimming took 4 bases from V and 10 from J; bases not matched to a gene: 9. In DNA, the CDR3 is TGTGCCAGCAGCCTCCAGCGGGGGCGCGGGGAGCAGTTCTTC. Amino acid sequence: CASSLQRGRGEQFF.

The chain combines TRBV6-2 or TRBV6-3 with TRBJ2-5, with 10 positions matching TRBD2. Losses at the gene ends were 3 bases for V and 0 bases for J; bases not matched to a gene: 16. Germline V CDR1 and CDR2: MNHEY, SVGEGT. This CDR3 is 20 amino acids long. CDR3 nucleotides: TGTGCCAGCAGTTATTCTTTAAGGGCTAGCGGGGGCCAGTACCAAGAGACCCAGTACTTC. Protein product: CASSYSLRASGGQYQETQYF.

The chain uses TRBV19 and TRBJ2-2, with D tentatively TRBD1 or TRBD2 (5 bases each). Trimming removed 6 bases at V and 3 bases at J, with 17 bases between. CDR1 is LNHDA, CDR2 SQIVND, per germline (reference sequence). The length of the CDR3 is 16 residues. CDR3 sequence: CASRPSRDRDTGELFF. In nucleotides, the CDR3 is TGTGCCAGTAGACCCTCCCGGGACCGAGACACCGGGGAGCTGTTTTTT.

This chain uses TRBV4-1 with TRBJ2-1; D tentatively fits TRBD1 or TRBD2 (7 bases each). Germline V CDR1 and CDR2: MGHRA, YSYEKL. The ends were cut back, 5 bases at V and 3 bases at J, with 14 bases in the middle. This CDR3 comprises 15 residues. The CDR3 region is CASSRGRGFYNEQFF. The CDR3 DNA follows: TGCGCCAGCAGCAGGGGGCGGGGGTTCTACAATGAGCAGTTCTTC.

CDR3 residues: CASSRTGGIGTDTQYF. The CDR3 DNA reads TGTGCCAGCAGCCGGACCGGCGGGATCGGCACAGATACGCAGTATTTT. The rearrangement joins TRBV14 to TRBJ2-3; perhaps TRBD2 as D (6 bases). The ends were cut back, 4 bases at V and 1 base at J, with 15 bases in the middle. The V gene's germline CDR1 is SGHDN and CDR2 FVKESK. The CDR3 is made up of 16 amino acids.

The chain's CDR3 is CASRGQGNSPLHF. The CDR3 region has the DNA TGTGCCTCAAGGGGACAGGGTAATTCACCCCTCCACTTT. The chain uses TRBV10-3 and TRBJ1-6; 9 bases are shared with TRBD1. With V trimmed by 11 bases and J by 6 bases, 5 bases remained unmatched. Germline assignment: CDR1 ENHRY and CDR2 SYGVKD. The CDR3 extends over 13 amino acids.

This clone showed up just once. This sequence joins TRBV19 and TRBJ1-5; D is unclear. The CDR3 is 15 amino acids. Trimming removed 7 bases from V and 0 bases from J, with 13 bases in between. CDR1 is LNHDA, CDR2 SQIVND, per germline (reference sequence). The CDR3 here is CASTPEGYSNQPQHF. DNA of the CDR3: TGTGCCAGTACCCCCGAGGGATATAGCAATCAGCCCCAGCATTTT.

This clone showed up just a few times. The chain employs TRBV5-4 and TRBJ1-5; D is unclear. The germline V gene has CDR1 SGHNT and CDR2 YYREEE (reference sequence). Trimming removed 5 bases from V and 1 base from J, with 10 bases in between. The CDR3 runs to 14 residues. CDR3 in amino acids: CASSSAPSNQPQHF. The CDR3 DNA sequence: TGTGCCAGCAGTTCCGCACCCAGCAATCAGCCCCAGCATTTT. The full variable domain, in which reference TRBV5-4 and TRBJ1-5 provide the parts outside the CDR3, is ETGVTQSPTHLIKTRGQQVTLRCSSQSGHNTVSWYQQALGQGPQFIFQYYREEENGRGNFPPRFSGLQFPNYSSELNVNALELDDSALYLCASSSAPSNQPQHFGDGTRLSIL.

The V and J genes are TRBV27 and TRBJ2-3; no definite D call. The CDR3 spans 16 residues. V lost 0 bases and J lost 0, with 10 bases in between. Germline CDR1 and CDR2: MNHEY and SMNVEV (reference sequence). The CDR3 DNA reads TGTGCCAGCAGTTTATCGAGTAGAGGAAGCACAGATACGCAGTATTTT. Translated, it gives CASSLSSRGSTDTQYF.

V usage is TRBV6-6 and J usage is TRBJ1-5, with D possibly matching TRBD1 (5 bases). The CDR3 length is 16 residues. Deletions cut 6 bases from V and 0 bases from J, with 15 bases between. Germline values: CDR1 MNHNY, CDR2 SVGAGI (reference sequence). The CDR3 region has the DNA TGTGCCAGCAGCCGCTCGGGGGTGGGTAGCAATCAGCCCCAGCATTTT. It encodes CASSRSGVGSNQPQHF.

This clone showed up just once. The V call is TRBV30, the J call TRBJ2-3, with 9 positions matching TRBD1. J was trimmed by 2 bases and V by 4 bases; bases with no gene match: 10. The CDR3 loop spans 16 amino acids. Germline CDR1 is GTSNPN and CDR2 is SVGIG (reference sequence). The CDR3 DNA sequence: TGTGCCTGGAACCGGAGGACAGGGGATCACACAGATACGCAGTATTTT. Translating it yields CAWNRRTGDHTDTQYF.

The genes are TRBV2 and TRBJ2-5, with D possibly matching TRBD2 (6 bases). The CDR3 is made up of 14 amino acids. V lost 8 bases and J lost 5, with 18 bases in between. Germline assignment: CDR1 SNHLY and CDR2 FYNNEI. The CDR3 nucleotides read TGTGCCAGCCTCCTCATAGGTGGGAGGGAGACCCAGTACTTC. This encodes CASLLIGGRETQYF.

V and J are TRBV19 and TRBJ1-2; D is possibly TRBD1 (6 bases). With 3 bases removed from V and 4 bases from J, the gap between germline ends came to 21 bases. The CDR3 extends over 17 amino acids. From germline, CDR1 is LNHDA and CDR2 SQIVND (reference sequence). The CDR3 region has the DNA TGTGCCAGTAGTATTTCGGCAGGGGCGGTTTCCTCCTATGGCTACACCTTC. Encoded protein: CASSISAGAVSSYGYTF.

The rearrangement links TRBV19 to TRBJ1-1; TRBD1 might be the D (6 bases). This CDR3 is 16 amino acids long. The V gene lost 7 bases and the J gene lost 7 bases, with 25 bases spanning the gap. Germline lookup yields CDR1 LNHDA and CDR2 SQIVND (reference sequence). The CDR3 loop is CASNNGQRSPDGEAFF. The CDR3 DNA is TGTGCCAGTAACAATGGACAGAGATCACCGGACGGTGAAGCTTTCTTT.

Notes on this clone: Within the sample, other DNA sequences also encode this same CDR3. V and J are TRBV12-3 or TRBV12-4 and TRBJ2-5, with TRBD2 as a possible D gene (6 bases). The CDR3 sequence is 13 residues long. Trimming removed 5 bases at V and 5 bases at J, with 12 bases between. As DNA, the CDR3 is TGTGCCAGCAGTCTGCCGGAGGGTGAGACCCAGTACTTC. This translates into CASSLPEGETQYF.

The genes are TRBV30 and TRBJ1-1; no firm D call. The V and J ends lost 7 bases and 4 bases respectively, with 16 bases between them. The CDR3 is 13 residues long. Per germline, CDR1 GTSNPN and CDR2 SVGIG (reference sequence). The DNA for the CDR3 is TGTGCCTCTCAACGCCTACTAGTCACTGAAGCTTTCTTT. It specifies CASQRLLVTEAFF.

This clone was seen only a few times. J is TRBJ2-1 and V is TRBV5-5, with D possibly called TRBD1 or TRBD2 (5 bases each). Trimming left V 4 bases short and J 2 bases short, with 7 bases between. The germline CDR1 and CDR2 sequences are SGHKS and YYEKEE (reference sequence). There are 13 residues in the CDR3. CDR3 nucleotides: TGTGCCAGCAGCCCGGGACCCTACAATGAGCAGTTCTTC. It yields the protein CASSPGPYNEQFF.

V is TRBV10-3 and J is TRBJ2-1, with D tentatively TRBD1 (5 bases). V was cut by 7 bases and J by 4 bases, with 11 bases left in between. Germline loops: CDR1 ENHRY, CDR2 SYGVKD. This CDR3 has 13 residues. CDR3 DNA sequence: TGTGCCATCACCGACGGACAATACAATGAGCAGTTCTTC. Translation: CAITDGQYNEQFF.

The DNA of the CDR3 is TGTGCCAGCAGCTTCAGGGGGCGAGTTAACAATCAGCCCCAGCATTTT. Protein sequence: CASSFRGRVNNQPQHF. The V and J genes are TRBV7-3 and TRBJ1-5; 8 nucleotides align to TRBD1. The germline V gene has CDR1 SGHTA and CDR2 FQGTGA. CDR3 length: 16 amino acids. After removal of 3 bases from V and 3 bases from J, the junction contained 7 bases not matched to a gene.

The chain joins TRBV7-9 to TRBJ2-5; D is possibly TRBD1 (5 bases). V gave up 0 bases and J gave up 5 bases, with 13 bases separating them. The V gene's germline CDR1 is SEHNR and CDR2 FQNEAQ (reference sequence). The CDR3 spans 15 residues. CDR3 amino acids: CASSLAYRGRETQYF. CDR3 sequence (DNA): TGTGCCAGCAGCTTAGCATATAGGGGAAGGGAGACCCAGTACTTC.

CDR3 sequence: CASSLGLGLAKNIQYF. In DNA form, the CDR3 reads TGCGCCAGCAGCTTGGGTTTGGGGCTGGCCAAAAACATTCAGTACTTC. The chain carries TRBV5-1 and TRBJ2-4; D may be TRBD1 (5 bases). In germline, CDR1 is SGHRS, CDR2 YFSETQ. Trimming removed 0 bases at V and 1 base at J, with 11 bases between. CDR3 size: 16 residues.

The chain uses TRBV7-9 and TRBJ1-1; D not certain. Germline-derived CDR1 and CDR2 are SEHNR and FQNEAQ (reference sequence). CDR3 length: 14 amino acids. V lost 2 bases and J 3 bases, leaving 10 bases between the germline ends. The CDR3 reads CASSLPQVYTEAFF. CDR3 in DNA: TGTGCCAGCAGCTTACCCCAGGTTTACACTGAAGCTTTCTTT.

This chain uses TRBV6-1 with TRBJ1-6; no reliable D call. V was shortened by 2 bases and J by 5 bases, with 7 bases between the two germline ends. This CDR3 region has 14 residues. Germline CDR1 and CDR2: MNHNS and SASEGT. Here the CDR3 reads CASSELTDNSPLHF. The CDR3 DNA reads TGTGCCAGCAGTGAATTAACAGATAATTCACCCCTCCACTTT.

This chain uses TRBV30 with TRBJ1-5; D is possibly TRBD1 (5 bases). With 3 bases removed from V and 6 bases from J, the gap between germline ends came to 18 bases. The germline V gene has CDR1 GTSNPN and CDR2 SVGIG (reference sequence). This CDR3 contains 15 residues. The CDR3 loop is CAWRAQQGDGQPQHF. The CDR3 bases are TGTGCCTGGAGGGCTCAACAAGGGGATGGTCAGCCCCAGCATTTT.

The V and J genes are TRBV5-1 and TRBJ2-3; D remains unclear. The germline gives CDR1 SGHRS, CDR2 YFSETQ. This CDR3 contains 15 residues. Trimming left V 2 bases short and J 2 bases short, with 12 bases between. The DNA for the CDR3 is TGCGCCAGCAGCTTAACAGTCTGGGACACAGATACGCAGTATTTT. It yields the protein CASSLTVWDTDTQYF.